This entry lists 22 T cell receptor beta chains sequenced from one sample in a study of blood T cell repertoires in COVID-19. Only in-frame clones appear in the TCRdb table, and some are missing; sequencing was by immunoSEQ multiplex PCR. This sample has about 120,000 clones; around 87% occur once, and the top ten carry 3.8%. The sequencing sample was made of peripheral blood. These receptors all stem from a woman aged 60-70 years with COVID-19, enrolled during active disease.

This clone appeared a single time. The V and J genes are TRBV5-4 and TRBJ1-2, with TRBD1 matching 9 bases. The germline V gene has CDR1 SGHNT and CDR2 YYREEE (reference sequence). V shed 4 bases and J 4 bases; nucleotides not matched to a gene: 5. CDR3 length equals 14 residues. CDR3 region: CASSEGTGSYGYTF. CDR3 DNA: TGTGCCAGCAGCGAAGGGACAGGGAGCTATGGCTACACCTTC.

This chain uses TRBV6-2 or TRBV6-3 with TRBJ1-5; 8 bases agree with TRBD1. Trimming removed 6 bases from V and 4 bases from J; junction bases left unmatched: 8. The germline V gene encodes CDR1 MNHEY and CDR2 SVGEGT. This CDR3 is built from 15 residues. CDR3 bases: TGTGCCAGCAGCCCAGCCCGACAGGGGAATCAGCCCCAGCATTTT. As protein: CASSPARQGNQPQHF.

This clone is a singleton in its sample. The CDR3 loop is CASSMGGVTLDTQYF. CDR3 DNA: TGTGCCAGTAGTATGGGGGGGGTCACTCTAGATACGCAGTATTTT. The J gene is TRBJ2-3, the V gene TRBV19; 7 nucleotides match TRBD2. The ends lost 3 bases at V and 5 bases at J; junction bases unmatched: 8. The V gene's germline CDR1 is LNHDA and CDR2 SQIVND (reference sequence). This CDR3 is 15 amino acids long.

The chain has TRBV4-3 and TRBJ1-4, with a tentative D call TRBD1 (5 bases). In germline, CDR1 is LGHNA, CDR2 YSLEER. V lost 1 base, J lost 5 bases, and 11 bases lay in between. The CDR3 is 15 amino acids. CDR3 coding DNA: TGCGCCAGCAGCCAAGTCGGGAGGGGAAATGAAAAACTGTTTTTT. The encoded protein is CASSQVGRGNEKLFF.

V gene TRBV15 combines with J gene TRBJ2-7; 12 nucleotides match TRBD1. Germline CDR1 LNHNV, CDR2 YYDKDF (reference sequence). This CDR3 contains 16 residues. Germline trimming cut 2 bases from V and 7 bases from J; bases unmatched to any gene: 9. The CDR3 sequence is CATSRPVGQGAREQYF. DNA of the CDR3: TGTGCCACCAGCAGACCTGTGGGACAGGGGGCGAGGGAGCAGTACTTC.

This clone was seen just once. This sequence joins TRBV19 and TRBJ1-2, with D uncertain. The germline gives CDR1 LNHDA, CDR2 SQIVND (reference sequence). The CDR3 is made up of 12 amino acids. V was trimmed by 7 bases and J by 4 bases, leaving 10 bases between them. The CDR3 here is CASTPVGYGYTF. CDR3 nucleotides: TGTGCCAGTACCCCGGTTGGCTATGGCTACACCTTC.

The rearrangement uses TRBV7-6 and TRBJ1-3; tentatively, D is TRBD1 (6 bases). The V end lost 0 bases, the J end lost 0 bases, and 9 bases lay between the germline ends. CDR3 length: 16 amino acids. The germline V gene has CDR1 SGHVS and CDR2 FNYEAQ. The CDR3, as DNA: TGTGCCAGCAGCTTAGCCCAGGGACACTCTGGAAACACCATATATTTT. Its protein is CASSLAQGHSGNTIYF.

The chain recombines TRBV7-2 with TRBJ2-7; tentative D call: TRBD2 (7 bases). This CDR3 has 12 residues. Germline CDR1 reads SGHTA; CDR2 reads FQGNSA. V lost 1 base and J lost 12, with 13 bases in between. CDR3 amino acids: CASSLVAGAAYF. The CDR3 nucleotides are TGTGCCAGCAGCTTAGTCGCGGGGGCAGCGTACTTC.

V usage is TRBV25-1 and J usage is TRBJ2-3; 11 nucleotides agree with TRBD2. With V trimmed by 3 bases and J by 2 bases, 7 bases remained unmatched. The CDR3 totals 17 residues. Germline loops: CDR1 MGHDK, CDR2 SYGVNS. The chain's CDR3 is CASSDQTSGDLTDTQYF. In DNA form, the CDR3 reads TGTGCCAGCAGTGATCAGACTAGCGGGGACCTCACAGATACGCAGTATTTT.

The J gene is TRBJ2-7, the V gene TRBV27, with D perhaps matching TRBD2 (5 bases). The V end was cut by 3 bases, the J end by 6 bases, with 15 bases between. The CDR3 runs to 14 residues. In germline, CDR1 is MNHEY, CDR2 SMNVEV (reference sequence). The CDR3 spells CASSLPGWPSEQYF. CDR3 DNA: TGTGCCAGCAGTTTGCCGGGATGGCCTTCCGAGCAGTACTTC.

The J gene is TRBJ1-2, the V gene TRBV5-1; D may be TRBD1 (6 bases). V shed 3 bases and J shed 8 bases, with 17 bases lying between them. Germline V CDR1 and CDR2: SGHRS, YFSETQ. The CDR3 runs to 14 residues. CDR3 in amino acids: CASSYGDNSDGYTF. The DNA of the CDR3 is TGCGCCAGCAGCTACGGGGACAATTCGGACGGCTACACCTTC.

CDR3 protein: CASSVGGAGRDNEQFF. In DNA, the CDR3 is TGTGCCAGCAGCGTAGGGGGAGCGGGGCGGGACAATGAGCAGTTCTTC. The chain links TRBV9 to TRBJ2-1; 7 bases are shared with TRBD2. Losses at the gene ends were 0 bases for V and 5 bases for J; bases not matched to a gene: 8. Looked up from germline, CDR1 is SGDLS and CDR2 is YYNGEE. This CDR3 is built from 16 residues.

This clone was recorded only once. The V gene is TRBV11-3, the J gene TRBJ1-1, with D maybe TRBD1 (5 bases). Germline V lookup: CDR1 SGHNT, CDR2 YENEEA. V was trimmed by 3 bases and J by 2 bases, leaving 10 bases between them. The CDR3 totals 14 residues. This CDR3 is CASSLGTHNTEAFF. The CDR3 coding sequence is TGTGCCAGCAGCTTGGGGACTCATAACACTGAAGCTTTCTTT.

This rearrangement joins TRBV11-2 to TRBJ2-7; 7 bases match TRBD1. V shed 5 bases, J shed 4 bases, and the junction held 8 bases outside the gene matches. The CDR3 spans 14 residues. CDR1 SGHAT and CDR2 FQNNGV come from the germline V gene. The CDR3 bases are TGTGCCAGCAGCCGGGGCAGGGGGTCATACGAGCAGTACTTC. Translation: CASSRGRGSYEQYF.

The chain employs TRBV9 and TRBJ1-1; 7 positions match TRBD1. The V gene end was trimmed by 4 bases and the J gene end by 3 bases; junction bases not matched to a gene: 9. From germline, CDR1 is SGDLS and CDR2 YYNGEE. This CDR3 has 15 amino acids. In DNA form, the CDR3 reads TGTGCCAGCAGCAAGACAGGGCGGTGGCACACTGAAGCTTTCTTT. This encodes CASSKTGRWHTEAFF.

The V call is TRBV6-2 or TRBV6-3, the J call TRBJ1-2; perhaps TRBD1 as D (5 bases). The CDR3 totals 13 residues. Germline V lookup: CDR1 MNHEY, CDR2 SVGEGT. Trimming took off 5 bases at V and 4 bases at J, with 11 bases between the two ends. The CDR3 region is CASSPQTVYGYTF. Written as DNA, the CDR3 is TGTGCCAGCAGTCCCCAGACAGTCTATGGCTACACCTTC.

The chain links TRBV5-4 to TRBJ1-1; the match to TRBD1 covers 10 bases. V lost 3 bases, J lost 6 bases, and 5 bases stayed unmatched. Germline V gene lookup returns CDR1 SGHNT and CDR2 YYREEE (reference sequence). The CDR3 sequence is 14 residues long. CDR3 coding DNA: TGTGCCAGCAGCTGGGACAGGGGTAGTGCTGAAGCTTTCTTT. This gives the protein CASSWDRGSAEAFF.

This sequence joins TRBV25-1 and TRBJ1-1; 7 positions agree with TRBD1. The CDR3 is made up of 14 amino acids. The germline V gene encodes CDR1 MGHDK and CDR2 SYGVNS. The V segment lost 5 bases and the J segment 11 bases; nucleotides outside the gene matches: 14. CDR3 sequence: CASSTTNRGGQAFF. The CDR3 DNA sequence: TGTGCCAGCAGTACGACAAACAGGGGTGGTCAGGCTTTCTTT. Complete variable domain (other parts from reference TRBV25-1 and TRBJ1-1): EADIYQTPRYLVIGTGKKITLECSQTMGHDKMYWYQQDPGMELHLIHYSYGVNSTEKGDLSSESTVSRIRTEHFPLTLESARPSHTSQYLCASSTTNRGGQAFFGQGTRLTVV.

This clone is a singleton in its sample. The chain combines TRBV5-1 with TRBJ2-7, with 7 bases aligning to TRBD2. The germline V gene encodes CDR1 SGHRS and CDR2 YFSETQ. Losses at the gene ends were 1 base for V and 0 bases for J; bases not matched to a gene: 7. This CDR3 spans 16 amino acids. The DNA for the CDR3 is TGCGCCAGCAGCTTGTTCCGGAGCGGGGACTCCTACGAGCAGTACTTC. Protein product: CASSLFRSGDSYEQYF.

This clone was detected once. V gene TRBV3-1 (or the pseudogene TRBV3-2) combines with J gene TRBJ1-5; 8 nucleotides align to TRBD1. This CDR3 region has 17 residues. CDR1 and CDR2 from the germline V gene are LGHDT and YNNKEL (reference sequence). V trimming: 3 bases; J trimming: 0 bases; junction bases outside the gene matches: 7. Written as DNA, the CDR3 is TGTGCCAGCAGCCACGCAGGGGGACAGGATAGCAATCAGCCCCAGCATTTT. Its protein is CASSHAGGQDSNQPQHF.

The V and J genes are TRBV9 and TRBJ1-4, with D possibly matching TRBD1 (5 bases). V shed 0 bases and J shed 6 bases, with 15 bases lying between them. The CDR3 has 16 amino acids. CDR1 and CDR2 from the germline V gene are SGDLS and YYNGEE. The CDR3 coding sequence is TGTGCCAGCAGCGTAGCCGTCGGCCAGGGTTATGAAAAACTGTTTTTT. It encodes CASSVAVGQGYEKLFF.

V and J are TRBV6-5 and TRBJ2-1, with D possibly being TRBD2 (5 bases). Trimming shortened V by 6 bases and J by 4 bases, and 10 bases separated the two germline ends. Germline loops: CDR1 MNHEY, CDR2 SVGAGI. CDR3 length equals 13 residues. The CDR3 reads CASSAAVYNEQFF. The CDR3 DNA is TGTGCCAGCAGCGCAGCGGTTTACAATGAGCAGTTCTTC.